This T cell receptor beta chain was profiled in a study of blood T cell repertoires in COVID-19. Study information: Donors in the United States, Italy and Spain gave samples during acute or convalescent COVID-19. Nucleic acid was either cDNA or gDNA, and it came from T cells, B-cell-depleted T cells, or PBMCs.

In the original analysis: The assay estimated nucleated cells by amplifying reference gene primers. Method: immunoSEQ multiplex PCR; TCRdb's copy keeps in-frame clones and lacks some. V, J and clone size reflect that table, while D and trimming were determined from the DNA. The repertoire has around 300,000 clones, about 82% of them found once; the top ten carry approximately 7.9%. V was cut by 3 bases and J by 5 bases, with 11 bases left in between. CDR1 ENHRY and CDR2 SYGVKD come from the germline V gene. The CDR3 totals 14 residues. Sequencing input: peripheral blood. This chain links TRBV10-3 with TRBJ2-1; D unresolved. The receptor's source is a human donor in a cohort sampled during active COVID-19. The CDR3 spells CAISERLSDNEQFF. CDR3 sequence (DNA): TGTGCCATCAGTGAACGACTGTCCGACAATGAGCAGTTCTTC.